This TCR beta chain stems from a study of human T cells and chemical hapten exposure. The overall study: Small pooled library volume differences mainly caused per-sample TCR yield variation.

This clonotype was found many times. Its target is unknown. Broader study findings: PT1 expanded TCR numbers rose with patch test score. After DPC sensitization, TCRs above 1 in 1000 frequency showed no change.

Germline loops: CDR1 LGHNA, CDR2 YNFKEQ. This CDR3 contains 13 residues. Trimming pared 0 bases from V and 9 bases from J, leaving 11 bases between. Time point indicated: patch test 2, 6 weeks after DPC sensitization. This sample's treatment: therapeutic diphenylcyclopropenone sensitization with weekly scalp DPC. Original analysis: A per-sample median of about 100,000 TCRs was observed, with counts ranging from about 23,224 to 690,600. TCRdb itself ran the RACE reads through MiXCR, one entry per CDR3 protein. The V and J calls were determined by TCRdb, not by the authors. This sample has some 100,000 distinct CDR3 sequences, with 9% to 9.5% found just once.

The origin of this receptor is a middle-aged woman with alopecia areata. Some clones in this sample may be carry-over from other donors' samples. V usage is TRBV4-2 and J usage is TRBJ1-1; D is uncertain. The specimen was whole blood, collected in connection with sensitization to the hapten diphenylcyclopropenone (DPC). The CDR3 coding sequence is TGTGCCAGCAGCCAAGAAGCCGTGCCTAAAGCTTTCTTT. Its translation: CASSQEAVPKAFF.